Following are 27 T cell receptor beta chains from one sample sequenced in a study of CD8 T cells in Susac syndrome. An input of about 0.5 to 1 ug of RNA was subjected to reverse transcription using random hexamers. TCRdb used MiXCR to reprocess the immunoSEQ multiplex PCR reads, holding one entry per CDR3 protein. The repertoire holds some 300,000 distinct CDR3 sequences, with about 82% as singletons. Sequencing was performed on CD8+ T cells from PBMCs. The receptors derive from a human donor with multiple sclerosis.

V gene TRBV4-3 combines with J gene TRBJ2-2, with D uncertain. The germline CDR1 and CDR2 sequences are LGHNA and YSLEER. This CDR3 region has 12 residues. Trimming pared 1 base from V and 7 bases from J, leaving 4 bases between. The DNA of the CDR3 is TGCGCCAGCAGCCAAGTCGGCGGGGAGCTGTTTTTT. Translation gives CASSQVGGELFF.

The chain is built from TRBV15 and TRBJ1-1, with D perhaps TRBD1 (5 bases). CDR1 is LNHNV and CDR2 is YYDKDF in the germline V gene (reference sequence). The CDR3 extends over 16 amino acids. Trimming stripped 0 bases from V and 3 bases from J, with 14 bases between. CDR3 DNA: TGTGCCACCAGCAGAGAGTTGGCAGGGTCCTACACTGAAGCTTTCTTT. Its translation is CATSRELAGSYTEAFF.

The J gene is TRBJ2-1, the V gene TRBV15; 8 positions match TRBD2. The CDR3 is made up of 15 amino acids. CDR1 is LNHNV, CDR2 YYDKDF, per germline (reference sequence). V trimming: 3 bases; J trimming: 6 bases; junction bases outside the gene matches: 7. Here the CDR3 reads CATSSPPGGINEQFF. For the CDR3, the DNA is TGTGCCACCAGCAGTCCCCCGGGAGGGATCAATGAGCAGTTCTTC.

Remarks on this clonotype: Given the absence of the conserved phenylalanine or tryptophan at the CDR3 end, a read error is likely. Here the CDR3 reads CASSLAGGYNEQFL. The CDR3 DNA sequence: TGCGCCAGCAGCTTGGCAGGGGGCTACAATGAGCAGTTCCTC. The rearrangement joins TRBV7-9 to TRBJ2-1, with 7 bases fitting TRBD1. The germline V gene has CDR1 SEHNR and CDR2 FQNEAQ (reference sequence). This CDR3 contains 14 residues.

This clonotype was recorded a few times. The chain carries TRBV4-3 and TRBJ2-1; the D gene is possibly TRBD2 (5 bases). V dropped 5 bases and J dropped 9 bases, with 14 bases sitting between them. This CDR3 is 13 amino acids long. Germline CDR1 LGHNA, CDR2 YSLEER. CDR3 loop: CASSLASSGEQFF. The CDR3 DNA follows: TGCGCCAGCAGCTTAGCTAGCTCCGGTGAGCAGTTCTTC.

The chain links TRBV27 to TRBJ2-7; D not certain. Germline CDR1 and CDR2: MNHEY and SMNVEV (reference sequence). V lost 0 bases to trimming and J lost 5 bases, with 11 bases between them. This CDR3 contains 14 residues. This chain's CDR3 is CASSLSIAYDEQYF. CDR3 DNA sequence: TGTGCCAGCAGTTTATCCATAGCCTACGACGAGCAGTACTTC.

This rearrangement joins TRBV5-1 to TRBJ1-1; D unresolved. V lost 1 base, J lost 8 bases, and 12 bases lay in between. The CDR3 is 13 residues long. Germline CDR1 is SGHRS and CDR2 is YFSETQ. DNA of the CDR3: TGCGCCAGCAGCTTGCAGGCCGAGAGGGAAGCTTTCTTT. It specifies CASSLQAEREAFF.

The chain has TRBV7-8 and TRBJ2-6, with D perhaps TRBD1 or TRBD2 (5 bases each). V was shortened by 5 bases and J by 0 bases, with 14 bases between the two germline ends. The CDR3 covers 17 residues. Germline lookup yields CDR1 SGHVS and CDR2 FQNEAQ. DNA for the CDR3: TGTGCCAGCAGCCCCTGGGGCGGACTCTCTGGGGCCAACGTCCTGACTTTC. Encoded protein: CASSPWGGLSGANVLTF.

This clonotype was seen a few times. The CDR3 DNA follows: TGTGCCAGCAGCTCAACTAGCGGGGGGTCCAATGAGCAGTTCTTC. Translating it yields CASSSTSGGSNEQFF. This sequence joins TRBV11-3 and TRBJ2-1, with 12 bases identical to TRBD2. This CDR3 region has 15 residues. J gave up 6 bases and V 4 bases, and 4 bases lay outside the gene matches. Germline V gene data show CDR1 as SGHNT and CDR2 as YENEEA.

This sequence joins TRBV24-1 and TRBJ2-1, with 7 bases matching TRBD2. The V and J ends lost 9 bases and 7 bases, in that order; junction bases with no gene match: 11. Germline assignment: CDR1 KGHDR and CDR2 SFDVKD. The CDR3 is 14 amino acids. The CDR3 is CATAIGGSSNEQFF. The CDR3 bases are TGTGCCACCGCTATCGGCGGGAGTTCAAATGAGCAGTTCTTC.

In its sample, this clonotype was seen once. CDR3 sequence: CASSADSFYNEQFF. In DNA, the CDR3 is TGTGCCAGCAGCGCGGACAGTTTTTACAATGAGCAGTTCTTC. The chain employs TRBV12-3 or TRBV12-4 and TRBJ2-1; maybe TRBD1 (6 bases). The CDR3 contains 14 residues. Trimming pared 6 bases from V and 4 bases from J, leaving 13 bases between.

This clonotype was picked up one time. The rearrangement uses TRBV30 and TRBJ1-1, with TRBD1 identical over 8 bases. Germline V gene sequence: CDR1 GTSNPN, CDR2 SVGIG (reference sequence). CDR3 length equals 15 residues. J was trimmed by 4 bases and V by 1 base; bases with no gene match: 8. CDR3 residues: CAWSGYRGEGTEAFF. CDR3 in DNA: TGTGCCTGGAGTGGGTACAGGGGGGAGGGCACTGAAGCTTTCTTT. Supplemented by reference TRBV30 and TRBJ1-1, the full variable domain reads SQTIHQWPATLVQPVGSPLSLECTVEGTSNPNLYWYRQAAGRGLQLLFYSVGIGQISSEVPQNLSASRPQDRQFILSSKKLLLSDSGFYLCAWSGYRGEGTEAFFGQGTRLTVV.

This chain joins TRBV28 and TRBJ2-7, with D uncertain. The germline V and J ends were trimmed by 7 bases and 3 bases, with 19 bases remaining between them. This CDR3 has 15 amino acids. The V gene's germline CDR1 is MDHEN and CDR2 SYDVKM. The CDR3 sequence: CASTPGRENIYEQYF. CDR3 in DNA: TGTGCCAGCACCCCTGGGCGCGAAAACATCTACGAGCAGTACTTC.

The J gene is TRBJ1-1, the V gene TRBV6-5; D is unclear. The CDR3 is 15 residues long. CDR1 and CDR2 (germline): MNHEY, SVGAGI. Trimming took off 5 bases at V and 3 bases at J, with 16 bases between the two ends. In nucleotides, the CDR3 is TGTGCCAGCAGTCGACACTTAAGGCTGGACACTGAAGCTTTCTTT. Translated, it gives CASSRHLRLDTEAFF.

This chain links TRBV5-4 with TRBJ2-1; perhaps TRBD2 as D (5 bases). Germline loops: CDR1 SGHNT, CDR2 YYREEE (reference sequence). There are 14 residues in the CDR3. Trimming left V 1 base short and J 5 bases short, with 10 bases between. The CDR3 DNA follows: TGTGCCAGCAGCTTGTTTTGGCGGGACAATGAGCAGTTCTTC. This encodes CASSLFWRDNEQFF.

The DNA for the CDR3 is TGTGCCAGCAGTCCCCTCTTCCAGGGGAGCAATCAGCCCCAGCATTTT. Translating it yields CASSPLFQGSNQPQHF. V gene TRBV6-2 or TRBV6-3 combines with J gene TRBJ1-5; maybe TRBD1 (6 bases). The germline V and J ends were trimmed by 5 bases and 1 base, with 15 bases remaining between them. The CDR3 loop spans 16 amino acids. CDR1 and CDR2 from the germline V gene are MNHEY and SVGEGT.

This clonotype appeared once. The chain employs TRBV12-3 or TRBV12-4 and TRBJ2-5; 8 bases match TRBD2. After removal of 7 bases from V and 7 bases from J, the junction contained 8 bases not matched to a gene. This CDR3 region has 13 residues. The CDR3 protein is CASTDGLAGTQYF. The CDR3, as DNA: TGTGCCAGCACCGACGGACTAGCAGGGACCCAGTACTTC.

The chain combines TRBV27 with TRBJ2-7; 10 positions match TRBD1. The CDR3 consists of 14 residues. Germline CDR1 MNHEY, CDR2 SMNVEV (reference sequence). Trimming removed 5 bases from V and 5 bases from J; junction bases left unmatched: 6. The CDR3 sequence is CASSPRDRGDEQYF. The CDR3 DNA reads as TGTGCCAGCAGTCCCCGGGACAGGGGCGACGAGCAGTACTTC.

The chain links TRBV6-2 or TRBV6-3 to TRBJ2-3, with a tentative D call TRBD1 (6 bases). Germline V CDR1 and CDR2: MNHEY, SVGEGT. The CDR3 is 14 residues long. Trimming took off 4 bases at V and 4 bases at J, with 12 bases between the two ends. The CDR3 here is CASSLVRGADTQYF. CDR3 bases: TGTGCCAGCAGTTTGGTCAGGGGAGCAGATACGCAGTATTTT.

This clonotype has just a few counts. The CDR3 nucleotides are TGTGCCACTACGTCAGTCTCCTACGAGCAGTACTTC. It encodes CATTSVSYEQYF. This rearrangement joins TRBV6-2 or TRBV6-3 to TRBJ2-7; D gene uncertain. V lost 10 bases and J lost 0, with 10 bases in between. Germline loops: CDR1 MNHEY, CDR2 SVGEGT. The CDR3 extends over 12 amino acids.

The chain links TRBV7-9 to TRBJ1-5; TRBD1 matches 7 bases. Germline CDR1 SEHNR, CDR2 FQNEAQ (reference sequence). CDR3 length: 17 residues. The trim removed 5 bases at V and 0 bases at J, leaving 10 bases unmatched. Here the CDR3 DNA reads TGTGCCAGCAGCGGGGGGACAGCTAGTTATAGCAATCAGCCCCAGCATTTT. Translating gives CASSGGTASYSNQPQHF.

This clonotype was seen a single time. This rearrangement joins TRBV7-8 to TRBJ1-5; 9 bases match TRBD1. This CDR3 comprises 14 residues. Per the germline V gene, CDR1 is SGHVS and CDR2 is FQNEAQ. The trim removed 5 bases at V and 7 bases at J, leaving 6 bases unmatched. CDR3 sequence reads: CASSVTDRGQPQHF. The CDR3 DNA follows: TGTGCCAGCAGCGTCACCGACAGGGGGCAGCCCCAGCATTTT. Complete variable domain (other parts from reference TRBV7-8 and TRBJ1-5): GAGVSQSPRYKVAKRGQDVALRCDPISGHVSLFWYQQALGQGPEFLTYFQNEAQLDKSGLPSDRFFAERPEGSVSTLKIQRTQQEDSAVYLCASSVTDRGQPQHFGDGTRLSIL.

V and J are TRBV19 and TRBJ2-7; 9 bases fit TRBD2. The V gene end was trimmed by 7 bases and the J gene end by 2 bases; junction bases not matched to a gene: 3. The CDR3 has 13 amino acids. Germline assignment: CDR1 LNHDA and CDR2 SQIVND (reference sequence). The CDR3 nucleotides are TGTGCCAGTAAGGGACTAGCAACCTACGAGCAGTACTTC. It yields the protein CASKGLATYEQYF.

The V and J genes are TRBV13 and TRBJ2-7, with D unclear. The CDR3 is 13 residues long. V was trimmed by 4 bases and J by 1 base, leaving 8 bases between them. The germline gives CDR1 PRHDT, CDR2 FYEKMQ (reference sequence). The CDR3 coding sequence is TGTGCCAGCAGCTCAAGGGCTTCCTACGAGCAGTACTTC. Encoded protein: CASSSRASYEQYF.

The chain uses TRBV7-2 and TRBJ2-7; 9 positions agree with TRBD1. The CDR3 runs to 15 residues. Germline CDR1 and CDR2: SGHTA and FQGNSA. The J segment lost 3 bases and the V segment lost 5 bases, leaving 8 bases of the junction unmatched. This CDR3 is CASSLWTGVDYEQYF. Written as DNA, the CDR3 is TGTGCCAGCAGCCTCTGGACAGGGGTGGACTACGAGCAGTACTTC.

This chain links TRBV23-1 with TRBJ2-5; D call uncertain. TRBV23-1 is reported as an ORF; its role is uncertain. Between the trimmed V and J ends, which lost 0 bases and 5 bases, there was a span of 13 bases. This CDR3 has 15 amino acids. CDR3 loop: CASSQSGSVGETQYF. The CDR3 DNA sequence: TGCGCCAGCAGTCAATCGGGGTCGGTAGGGGAGACCCAGTACTTC.

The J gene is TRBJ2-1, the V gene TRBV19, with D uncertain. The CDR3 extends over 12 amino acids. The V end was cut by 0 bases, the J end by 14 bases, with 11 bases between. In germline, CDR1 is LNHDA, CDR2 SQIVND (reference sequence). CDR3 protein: CASSIDGDHEFF. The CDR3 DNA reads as TGTGCCAGTAGTATAGATGGAGATCATGAGTTCTTC. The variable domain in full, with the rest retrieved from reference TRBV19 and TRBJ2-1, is DGGITQSPKYLFRKEGQNVTLSCEQNLNHDAMYWYRQDPGQGLRLIYYSQIVNDFQKGDIAEGYSVSREKKESFPLTVTSAQKNPTAFYLCASSIDGDHEFFGPGTRLTVL.